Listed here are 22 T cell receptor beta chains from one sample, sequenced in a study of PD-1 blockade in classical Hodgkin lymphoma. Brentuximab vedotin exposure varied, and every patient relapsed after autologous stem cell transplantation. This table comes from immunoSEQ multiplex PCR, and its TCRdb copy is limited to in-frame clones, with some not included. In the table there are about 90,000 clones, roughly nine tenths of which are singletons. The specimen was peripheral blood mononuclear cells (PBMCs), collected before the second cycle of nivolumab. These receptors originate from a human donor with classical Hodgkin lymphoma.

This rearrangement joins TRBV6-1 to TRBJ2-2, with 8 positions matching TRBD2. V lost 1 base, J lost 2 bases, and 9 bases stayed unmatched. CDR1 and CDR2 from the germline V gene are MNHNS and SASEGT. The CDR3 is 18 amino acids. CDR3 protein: CASSEGAGGGSNTGELFF. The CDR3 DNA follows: TGTGCCAGCAGTGAAGGGGCGGGAGGAGGGTCAAACACCGGGGAGCTGTTTTTT.

Here the CDR3 reads CASRGSTYEQYF. CDR3 bases: TGTGCCAGCCGGGGCAGTACCTACGAGCAGTACTTC. This rearrangement joins TRBV6-6 to TRBJ2-7; D may correspond to TRBD1 or TRBD2 (5 bases each). The V gene's germline CDR1 is MNHNY and CDR2 SVGAGI (reference sequence). V shed 8 bases and J shed 2 bases, with 10 bases lying between them. The CDR3 contains 12 residues.

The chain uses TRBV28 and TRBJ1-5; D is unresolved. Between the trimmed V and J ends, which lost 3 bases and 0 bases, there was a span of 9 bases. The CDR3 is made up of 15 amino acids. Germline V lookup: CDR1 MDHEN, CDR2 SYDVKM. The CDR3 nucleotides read TGTGCCAGCAGTTTTGGATACTATAGCAATCAGCCCCAGCATTTT. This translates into CASSFGYYSNQPQHF. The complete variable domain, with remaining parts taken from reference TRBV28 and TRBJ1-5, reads DVKVTQSSRYLVKRTGEKVFLECVQDMDHENMFWYRQDPGLGLRLIYFSYDVKMKEKGDIPEGYSVSREKKERFSLILESASTNQTSMYLCASSFGYYSNQPQHFGDGTRLSIL.

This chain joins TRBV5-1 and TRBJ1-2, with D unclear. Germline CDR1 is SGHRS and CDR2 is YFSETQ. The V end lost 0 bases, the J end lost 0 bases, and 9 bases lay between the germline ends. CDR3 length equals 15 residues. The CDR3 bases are TGCGCCAGCAGCTTGGCCGCAGGCACTAACTATGGCTACACCTTC. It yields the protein CASSLAAGTNYGYTF.

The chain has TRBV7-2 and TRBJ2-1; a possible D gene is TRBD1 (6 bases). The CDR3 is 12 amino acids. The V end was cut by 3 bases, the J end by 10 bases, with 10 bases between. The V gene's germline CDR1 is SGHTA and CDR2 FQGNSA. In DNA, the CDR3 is TGTGCCAGCAGCTTTGACAGGTTAGAGCAGTTCTTC. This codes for CASSFDRLEQFF.

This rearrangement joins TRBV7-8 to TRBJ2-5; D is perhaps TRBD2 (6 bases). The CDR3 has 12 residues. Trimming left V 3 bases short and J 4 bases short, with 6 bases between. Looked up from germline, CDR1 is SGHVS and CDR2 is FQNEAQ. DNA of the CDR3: TGTGCCAGCAGCTTCGGGGGAGAGACCCAGTACTTC. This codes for CASSFGGETQYF.

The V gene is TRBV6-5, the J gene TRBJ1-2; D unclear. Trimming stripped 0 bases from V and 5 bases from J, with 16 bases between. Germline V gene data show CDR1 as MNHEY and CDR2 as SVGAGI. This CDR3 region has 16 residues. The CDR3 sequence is CASSYSDAGLGYGYTF. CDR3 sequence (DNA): TGTGCCAGCAGTTACTCAGACGCTGGGTTAGGGTATGGCTACACCTTC.

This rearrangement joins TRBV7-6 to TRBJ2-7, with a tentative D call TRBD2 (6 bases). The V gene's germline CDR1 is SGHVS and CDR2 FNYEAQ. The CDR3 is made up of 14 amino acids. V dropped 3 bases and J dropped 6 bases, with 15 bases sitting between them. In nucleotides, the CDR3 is TGTGCCAGCAGCTTCGGCGGGACCAGATCCGAGCAGTACTTC. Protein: CASSFGGTRSEQYF.

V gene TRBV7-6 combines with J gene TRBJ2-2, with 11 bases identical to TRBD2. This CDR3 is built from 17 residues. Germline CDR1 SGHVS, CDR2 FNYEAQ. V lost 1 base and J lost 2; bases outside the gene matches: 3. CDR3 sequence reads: CASSLGLAGINTGELFF. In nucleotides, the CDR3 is TGTGCCAGCAGCTTAGGACTAGCGGGAATTAACACCGGGGAGCTGTTTTTT. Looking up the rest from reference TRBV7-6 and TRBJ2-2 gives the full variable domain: GAGVSQSPRYKVTKRGQDVALRCDPISGHVSLYWYRQALGQGPEFLTYFNYEAQQDKSGLPNDRFSAERPEGSISTLTIQRTEQRDSAMYRCASSLGLAGINTGELFFGEGSRLTVL.

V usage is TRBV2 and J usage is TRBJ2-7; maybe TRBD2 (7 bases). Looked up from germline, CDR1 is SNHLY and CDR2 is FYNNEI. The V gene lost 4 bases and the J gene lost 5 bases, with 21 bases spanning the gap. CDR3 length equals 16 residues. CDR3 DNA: TGTGCCAGCAGTGCTGGGGGGGCCCCTTATGTGGACGAGCAGTACTTC. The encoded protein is CASSAGGAPYVDEQYF.

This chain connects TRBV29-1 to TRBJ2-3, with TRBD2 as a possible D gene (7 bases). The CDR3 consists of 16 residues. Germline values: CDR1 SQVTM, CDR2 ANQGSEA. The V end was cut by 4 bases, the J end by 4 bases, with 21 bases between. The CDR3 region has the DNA TGCAGCGTTGCCCTCTTTGTGGGAGGGGGGGCAGATACGCAGTATTTT. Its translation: CSVALFVGGGADTQYF.

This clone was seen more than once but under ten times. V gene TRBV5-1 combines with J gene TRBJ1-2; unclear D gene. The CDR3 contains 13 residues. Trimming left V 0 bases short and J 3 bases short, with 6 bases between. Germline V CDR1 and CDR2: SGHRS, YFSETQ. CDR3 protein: CASSLAGDYGYTF. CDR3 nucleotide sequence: TGCGCCAGCAGCTTGGCGGGTGACTATGGCTACACCTTC.

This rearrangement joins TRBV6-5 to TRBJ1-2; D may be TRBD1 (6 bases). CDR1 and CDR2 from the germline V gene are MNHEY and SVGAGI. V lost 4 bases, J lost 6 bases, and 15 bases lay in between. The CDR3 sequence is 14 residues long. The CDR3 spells CASSWTAEGDGYTF. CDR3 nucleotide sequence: TGTGCCAGCAGTTGGACAGCCGAAGGCGATGGCTACACCTTC.

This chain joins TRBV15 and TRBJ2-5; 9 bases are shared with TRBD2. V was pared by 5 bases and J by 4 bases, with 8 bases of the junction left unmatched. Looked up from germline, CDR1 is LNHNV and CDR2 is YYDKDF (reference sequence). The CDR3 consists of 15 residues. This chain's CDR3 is CATSPSGGPPETQYF. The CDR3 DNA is TGTGCCACCAGCCCGAGCGGGGGGCCCCCAGAGACCCAGTACTTC.

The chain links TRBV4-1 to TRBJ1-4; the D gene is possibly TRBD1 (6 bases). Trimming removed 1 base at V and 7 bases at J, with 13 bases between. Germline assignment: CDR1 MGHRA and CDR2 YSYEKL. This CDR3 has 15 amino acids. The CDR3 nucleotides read TGCGCCAGCAGCCAAGCGGGGGGGCGGGTTGAAAAACTGTTTTTT. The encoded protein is CASSQAGGRVEKLFF.

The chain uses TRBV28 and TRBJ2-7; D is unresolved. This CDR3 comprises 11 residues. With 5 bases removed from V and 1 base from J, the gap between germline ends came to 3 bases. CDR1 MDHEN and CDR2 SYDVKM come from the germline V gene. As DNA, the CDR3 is TGTGCCAGCAGTGCATCCTACGAGCAGTACTTC. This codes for CASSASYEQYF.

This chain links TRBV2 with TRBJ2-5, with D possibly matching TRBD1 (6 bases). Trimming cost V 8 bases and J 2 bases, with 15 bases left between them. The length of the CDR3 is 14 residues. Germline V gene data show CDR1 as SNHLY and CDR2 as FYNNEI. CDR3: CASGYRASQETQYF. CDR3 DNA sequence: TGTGCCAGCGGATACAGGGCGAGTCAAGAGACCCAGTACTTC.

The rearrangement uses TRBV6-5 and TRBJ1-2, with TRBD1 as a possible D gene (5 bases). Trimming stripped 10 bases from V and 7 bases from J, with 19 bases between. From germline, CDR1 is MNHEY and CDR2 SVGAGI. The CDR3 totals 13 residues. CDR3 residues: CAIADRRGVGYTF. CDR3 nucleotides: TGTGCCATCGCGGACCGAAGAGGGGTTGGCTACACCTTC.

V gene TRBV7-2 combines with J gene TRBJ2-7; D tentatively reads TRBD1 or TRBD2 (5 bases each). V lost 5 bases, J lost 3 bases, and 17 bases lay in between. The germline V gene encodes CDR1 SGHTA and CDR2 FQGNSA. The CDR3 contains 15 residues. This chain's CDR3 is CASSRQLGENYEQYF. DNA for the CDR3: TGTGCCAGCAGCCGTCAGTTGGGGGAAAACTACGAGCAGTACTTC.

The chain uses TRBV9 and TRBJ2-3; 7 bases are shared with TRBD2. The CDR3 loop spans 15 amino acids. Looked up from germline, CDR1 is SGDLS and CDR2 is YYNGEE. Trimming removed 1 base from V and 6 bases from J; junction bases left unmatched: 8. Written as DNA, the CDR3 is TGTGCCAGCAGCGTACTTTCGGGGGGTGTGGATACGCAGTATTTT. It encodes CASSVLSGGVDTQYF.

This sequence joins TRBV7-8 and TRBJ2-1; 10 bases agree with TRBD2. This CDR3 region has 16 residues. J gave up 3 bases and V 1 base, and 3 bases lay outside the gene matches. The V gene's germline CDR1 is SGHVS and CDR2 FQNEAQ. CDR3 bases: TGTGCCAGCAGCTTAGGGACTAGCGGAAACTACAATGAGCAGTTCTTC. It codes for CASSLGTSGNYNEQFF.

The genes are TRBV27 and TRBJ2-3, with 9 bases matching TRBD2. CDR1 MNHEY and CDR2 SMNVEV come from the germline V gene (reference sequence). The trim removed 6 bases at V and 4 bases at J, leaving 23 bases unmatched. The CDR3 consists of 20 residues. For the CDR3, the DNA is TGTGCCAGCAGACTGCGCGGGGGGGGTTACGCTAGCGGGCCTTCAGATACGCAGTATTTT. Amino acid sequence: CASRLRGGGYASGPSDTQYF.